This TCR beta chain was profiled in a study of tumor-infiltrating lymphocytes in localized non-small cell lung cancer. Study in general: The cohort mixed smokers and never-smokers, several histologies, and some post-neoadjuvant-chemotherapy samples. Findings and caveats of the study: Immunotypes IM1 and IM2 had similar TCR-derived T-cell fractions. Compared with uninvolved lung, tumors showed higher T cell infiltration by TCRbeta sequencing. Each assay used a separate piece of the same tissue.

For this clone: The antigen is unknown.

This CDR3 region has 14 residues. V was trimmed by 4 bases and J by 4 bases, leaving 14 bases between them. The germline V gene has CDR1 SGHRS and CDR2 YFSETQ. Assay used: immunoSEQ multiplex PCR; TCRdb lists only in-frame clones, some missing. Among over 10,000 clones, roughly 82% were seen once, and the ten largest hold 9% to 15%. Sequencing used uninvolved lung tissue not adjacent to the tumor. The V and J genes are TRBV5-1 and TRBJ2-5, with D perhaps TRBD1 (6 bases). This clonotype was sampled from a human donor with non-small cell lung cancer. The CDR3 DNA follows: TGCGCCAGCAGCGGTCAGGGGATAGGAGAGACCCAGTACTTC. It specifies CASSGQGIGETQYF.